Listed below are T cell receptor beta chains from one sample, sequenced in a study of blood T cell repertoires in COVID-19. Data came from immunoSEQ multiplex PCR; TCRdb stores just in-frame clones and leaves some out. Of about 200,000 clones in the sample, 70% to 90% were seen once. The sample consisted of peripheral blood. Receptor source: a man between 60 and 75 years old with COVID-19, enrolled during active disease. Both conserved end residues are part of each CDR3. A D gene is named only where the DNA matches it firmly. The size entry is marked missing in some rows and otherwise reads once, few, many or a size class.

TGTGCCAGCAGCTTAGAGGAGGGACGCACAGATACGCAGTATTTT	CASSLEEGRTDTQYF	TRBV7-2	TRBJ2-3	-	-
TGTGCCATCAGTGACCCAGGGAGGTCTGGAAACACCATATATTTT	CAISDPGRSGNTIYF	TRBV10-3	TRBJ1-3	-	-
TGCGCCAGCAGCGTAACAGGGGGCGGCTATGGCTACACCTTC	CASSVTGGGYGYTF	TRBV5-1	TRBJ1-2	-	TRBD1
TGTGCCAGCAGTTCCCCCTCGGGACAGGTTTATGAAAAACTGTTTTTT	CASSSPSGQVYEKLFF	TRBV28	TRBJ1-4	-	TRBD1
TGTGCCAGCAGTTTATCGAAGACTAGCGGAACGGATGAGCAGTTCTTC	CASSLSKTSGTDEQFF	TRBV27	TRBJ2-1	-	TRBD2
TGTGCCAGCAGCTTAGAGGCGCGACAGGGGGTAGGCTATGGCTACACCTTC	CASSLEARQGVGYGYTF	TRBV7-9	TRBJ1-2	-	TRBD1
TGTGCCAGCAGCGAGGACAGTAATTCACCCCTCCACTTT	CASSEDSNSPLHF	TRBV2	TRBJ1-6	-	-
TGCAGTGCTAGTGAAACAGGGTGGCAAAGCAATCAGCCCCAGCATTTT	CSASETGWQSNQPQHF	TRBV20-1	TRBJ1-5	few	-
TGCGCCAGCAGTGAGTCACAGTTCACCGGGGAGCTGTTTTTT	CASSESQFTGELFF	TRBV10-1	TRBJ2-2	-	-
TGTGCCAGCGAGACAGGGAATAATTCACCCCTCCACTTT	CASETGNNSPLHF	TRBV25-1	TRBJ1-6	-	TRBD1
TGCGCCAGCAGCCTATCGTCAGCGAACCAAGAGACCCAGTACTTC	CASSLSSANQETQYF	TRBV5-1	TRBJ2-5	-	-